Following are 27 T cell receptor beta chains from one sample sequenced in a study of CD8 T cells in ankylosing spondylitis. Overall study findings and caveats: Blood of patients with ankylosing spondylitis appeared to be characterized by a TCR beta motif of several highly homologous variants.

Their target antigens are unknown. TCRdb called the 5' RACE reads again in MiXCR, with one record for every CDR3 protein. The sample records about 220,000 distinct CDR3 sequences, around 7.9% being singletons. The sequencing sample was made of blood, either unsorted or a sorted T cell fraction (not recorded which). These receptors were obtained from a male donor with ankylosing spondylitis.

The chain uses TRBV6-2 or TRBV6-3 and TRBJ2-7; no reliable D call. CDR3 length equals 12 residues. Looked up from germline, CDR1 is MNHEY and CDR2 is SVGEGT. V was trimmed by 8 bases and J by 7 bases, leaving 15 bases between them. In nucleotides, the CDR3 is TGTGCCAGCTCCCCTGTCGCGCGGGAGCAGTACTTC. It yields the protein CASSPVAREQYF.

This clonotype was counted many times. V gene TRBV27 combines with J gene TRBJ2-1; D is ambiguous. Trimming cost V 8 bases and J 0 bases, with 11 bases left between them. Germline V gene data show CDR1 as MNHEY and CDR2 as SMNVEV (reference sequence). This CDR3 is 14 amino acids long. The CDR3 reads CASHPGSSYNEQFF. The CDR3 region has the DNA TGTGCCAGCCATCCAGGAAGCTCCTACAATGAGCAGTTCTTC.

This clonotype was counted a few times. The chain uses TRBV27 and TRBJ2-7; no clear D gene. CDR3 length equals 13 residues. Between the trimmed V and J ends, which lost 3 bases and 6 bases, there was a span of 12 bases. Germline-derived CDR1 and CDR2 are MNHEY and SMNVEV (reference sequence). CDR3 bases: TGTGCCAGCAGTTTGGGAAATGTACTCGAGCAGTACTTC. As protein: CASSLGNVLEQYF.

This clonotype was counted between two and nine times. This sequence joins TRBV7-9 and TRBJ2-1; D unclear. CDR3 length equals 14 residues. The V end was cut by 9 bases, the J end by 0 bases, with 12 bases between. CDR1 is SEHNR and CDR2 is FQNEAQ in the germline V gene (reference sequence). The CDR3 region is CASQTLNSYNEQFF. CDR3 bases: TGTGCCAGTCAGACCCTTAACTCCTACAATGAGCAGTTCTTC.

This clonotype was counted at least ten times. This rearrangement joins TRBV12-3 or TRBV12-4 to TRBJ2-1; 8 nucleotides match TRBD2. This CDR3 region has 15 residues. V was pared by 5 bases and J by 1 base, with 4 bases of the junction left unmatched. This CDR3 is CASSQSGSSYNEQFF. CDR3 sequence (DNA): TGTGCCAGCAGTCAGAGCGGGAGTTCCTACAATGAGCAGTTCTTC.

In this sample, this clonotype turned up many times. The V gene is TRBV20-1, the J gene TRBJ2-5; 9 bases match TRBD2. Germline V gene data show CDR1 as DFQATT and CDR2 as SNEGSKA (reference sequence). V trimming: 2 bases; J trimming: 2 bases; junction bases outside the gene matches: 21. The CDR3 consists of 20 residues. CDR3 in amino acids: CSARPLPGTSGLKRQETQYF. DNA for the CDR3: TGCAGTGCTAGACCCCTCCCCGGAACTAGCGGGCTAAAACGACAAGAGACCCAGTACTTC.

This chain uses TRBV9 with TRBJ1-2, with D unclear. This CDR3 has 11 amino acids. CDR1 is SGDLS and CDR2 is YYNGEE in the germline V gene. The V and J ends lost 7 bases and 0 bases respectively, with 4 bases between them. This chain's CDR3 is CASEANYGYTF. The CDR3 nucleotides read TGTGCCAGCGAAGCTAACTATGGCTACACCTTC.

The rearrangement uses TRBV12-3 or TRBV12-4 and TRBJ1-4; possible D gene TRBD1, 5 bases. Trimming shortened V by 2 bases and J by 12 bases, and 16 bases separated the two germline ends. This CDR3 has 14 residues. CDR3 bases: TGTGCCAGCAGTTTAAGGGACCCCCGGGGGGAACTGTTTTTT. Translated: CASSLRDPRGELFF.

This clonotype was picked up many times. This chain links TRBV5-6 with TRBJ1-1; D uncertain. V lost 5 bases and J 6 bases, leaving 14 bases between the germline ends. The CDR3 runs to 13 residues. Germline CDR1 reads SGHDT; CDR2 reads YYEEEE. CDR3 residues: CASRFSSGPEAFF. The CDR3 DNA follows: TGTGCCAGCAGGTTTTCATCGGGTCCTGAAGCTTTCTTT.

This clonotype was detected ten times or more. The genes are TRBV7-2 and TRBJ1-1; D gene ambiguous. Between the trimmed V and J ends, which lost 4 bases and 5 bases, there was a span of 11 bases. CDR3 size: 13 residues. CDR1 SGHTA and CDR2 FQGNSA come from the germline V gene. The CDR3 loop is CASSWGRRTEAFF. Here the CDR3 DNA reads TGTGCCAGCAGCTGGGGTCGGAGAACTGAAGCTTTCTTT.

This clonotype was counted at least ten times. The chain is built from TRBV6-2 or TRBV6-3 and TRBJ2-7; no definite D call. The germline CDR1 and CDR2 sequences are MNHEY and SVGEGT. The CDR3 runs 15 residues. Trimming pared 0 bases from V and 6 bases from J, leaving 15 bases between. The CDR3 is CASSYSWSPSTEQYF. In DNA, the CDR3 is TGTGCCAGCAGTTACTCATGGAGTCCAAGTACCGAGCAGTACTTC.

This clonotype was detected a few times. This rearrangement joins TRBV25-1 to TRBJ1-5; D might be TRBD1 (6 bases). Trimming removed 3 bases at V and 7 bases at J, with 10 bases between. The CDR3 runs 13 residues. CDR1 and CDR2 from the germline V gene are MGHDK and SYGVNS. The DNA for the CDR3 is TGTGCCAGCAGTGAGGGGGCACGGCAGCCCCAGCATTTT. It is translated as CASSEGARQPQHF. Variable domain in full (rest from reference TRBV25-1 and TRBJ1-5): EADIYQTPRYLVIGTGKKITLECSQTMGHDKMYWYQQDPGMELHLIHYSYGVNSTEKGDLSSESTVSRIRTEHFPLTLESARPSHTSQYLCASSEGARQPQHFGDGTRLSIL.

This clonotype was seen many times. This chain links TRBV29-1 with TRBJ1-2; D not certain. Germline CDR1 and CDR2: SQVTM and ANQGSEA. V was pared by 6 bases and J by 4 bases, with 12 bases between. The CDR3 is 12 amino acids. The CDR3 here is CSVVLKVYGYTF. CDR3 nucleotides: TGCAGCGTCGTGTTAAAGGTCTATGGCTACACCTTC. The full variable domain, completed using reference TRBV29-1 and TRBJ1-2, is SAVISQKPSRDICQRGTSLTIQCQVDSQVTMMFWYRQQPGQSLTLIATANQGSEATYESGFVIDKFPISRPNLTFSTLTVSNMSPEDSSIYLCSVVLKVYGYTFGSGTRLTVV.

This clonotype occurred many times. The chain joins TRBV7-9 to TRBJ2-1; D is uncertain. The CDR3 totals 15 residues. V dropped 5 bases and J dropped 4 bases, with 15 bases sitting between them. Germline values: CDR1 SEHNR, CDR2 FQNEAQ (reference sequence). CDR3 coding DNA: TGTGCCAGCAGCCCAGAAGACGGAATTTACAATGAGCAGTTCTTC. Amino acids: CASSPEDGIYNEQFF.

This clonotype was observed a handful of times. CDR3 bases: TGTGCCAGCAGCGTAGAGGGGTATGAGCAGTTCTTC. Translation: CASSVEGYEQFF. The chain employs TRBV9 and TRBJ2-1; TRBD1 might be the D (5 bases). There are 12 residues in the CDR3. V was clipped by 0 bases and J by 8 bases, with 6 bases between them. Germline V gives CDR1 SGDLS, CDR2 YYNGEE.

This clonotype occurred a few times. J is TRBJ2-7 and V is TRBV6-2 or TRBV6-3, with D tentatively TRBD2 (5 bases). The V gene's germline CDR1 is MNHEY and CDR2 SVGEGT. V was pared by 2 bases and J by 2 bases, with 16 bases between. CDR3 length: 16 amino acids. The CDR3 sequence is CASSYPPGGRAYEQYF. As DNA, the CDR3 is TGTGCCAGCAGTTACCCTCCTGGAGGAAGGGCCTACGAGCAGTACTTC.

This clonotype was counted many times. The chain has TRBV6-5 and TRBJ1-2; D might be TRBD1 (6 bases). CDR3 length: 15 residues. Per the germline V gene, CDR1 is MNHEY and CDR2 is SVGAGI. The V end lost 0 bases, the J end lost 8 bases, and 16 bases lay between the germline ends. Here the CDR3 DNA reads TGTGCCAGCAGTTACTCGTTGGGAAACAGGGTGGGCTACACCTTC. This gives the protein CASSYSLGNRVGYTF.

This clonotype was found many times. The CDR3 spells CASSFSGSLITDTQYF. The CDR3, as DNA: TGCGCCAGCAGCTTCAGCGGGAGCCTGATTACAGATACGCAGTATTTT. The gene calls are TRBV5-1 and TRBJ2-3; TRBD2 aligns across 8 bases. The germline CDR1 and CDR2 sequences are SGHRS and YFSETQ. The CDR3 consists of 16 residues. Trimming took 2 bases from V and 3 from J; bases not matched to a gene: 8.

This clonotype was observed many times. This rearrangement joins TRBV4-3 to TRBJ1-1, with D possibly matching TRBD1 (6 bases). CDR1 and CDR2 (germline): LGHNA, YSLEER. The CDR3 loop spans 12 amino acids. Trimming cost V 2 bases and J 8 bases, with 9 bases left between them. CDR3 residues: CASSQRGQEAFF. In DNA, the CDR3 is TGCGCCAGCAGCCAACGAGGACAGGAAGCTTTCTTT.

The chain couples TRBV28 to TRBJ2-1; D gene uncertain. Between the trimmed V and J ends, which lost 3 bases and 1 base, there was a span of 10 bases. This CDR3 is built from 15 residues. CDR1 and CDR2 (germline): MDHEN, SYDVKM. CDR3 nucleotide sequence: TGTGCCAGCAGTTTTGAGCCAGCTTCCTACAATGAGCAGTTCTTC. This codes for CASSFEPASYNEQFF. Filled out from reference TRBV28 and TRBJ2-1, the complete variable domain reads DVKVTQSSRYLVKRTGEKVFLECVQDMDHENMFWYRQDPGLGLRLIYFSYDVKMKEKGDIPEGYSVSREKKERFSLILESASTNQTSMYLCASSFEPASYNEQFFGPGTRLTVL.

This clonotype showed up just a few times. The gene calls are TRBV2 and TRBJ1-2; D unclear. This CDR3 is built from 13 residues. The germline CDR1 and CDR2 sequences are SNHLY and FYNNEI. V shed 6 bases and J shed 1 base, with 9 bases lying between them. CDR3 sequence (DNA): TGTGCCAGCAGCCTATCGTTTAACTATGGCTACACCTTC. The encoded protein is CASSLSFNYGYTF.

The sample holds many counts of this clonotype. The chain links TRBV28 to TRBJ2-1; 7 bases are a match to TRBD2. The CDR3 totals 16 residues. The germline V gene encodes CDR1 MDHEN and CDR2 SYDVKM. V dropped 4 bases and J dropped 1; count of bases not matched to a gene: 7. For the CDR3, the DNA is TGTGCCAGCAGTTCCGGGCTAGCGGAGTCCTACAATGAGCAGTTCTTC. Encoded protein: CASSSGLAESYNEQFF.

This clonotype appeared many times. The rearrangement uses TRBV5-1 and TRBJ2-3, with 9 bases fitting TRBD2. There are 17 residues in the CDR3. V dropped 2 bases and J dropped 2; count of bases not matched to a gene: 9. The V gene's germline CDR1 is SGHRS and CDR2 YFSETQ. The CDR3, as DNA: TGCGCCAGCAGCTTACACCAGCGGGAGGCCCCCACAGATACGCAGTATTTT. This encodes CASSLHQREAPTDTQYF.

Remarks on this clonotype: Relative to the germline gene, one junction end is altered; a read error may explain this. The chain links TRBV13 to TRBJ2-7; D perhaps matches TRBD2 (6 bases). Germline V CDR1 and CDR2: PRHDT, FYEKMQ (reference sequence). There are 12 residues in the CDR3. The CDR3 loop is CASSRGRGSENF. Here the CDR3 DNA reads TGTGCCAGCAGCCGAGGACGGGGGTCAGAAAACTTC.

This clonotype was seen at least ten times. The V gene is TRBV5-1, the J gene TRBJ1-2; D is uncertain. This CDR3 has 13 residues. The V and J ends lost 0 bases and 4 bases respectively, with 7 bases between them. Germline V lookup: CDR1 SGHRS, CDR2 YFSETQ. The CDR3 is CASSLGSFYGYTF. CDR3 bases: TGCGCCAGCAGCTTGGGCAGTTTCTATGGCTACACCTTC.

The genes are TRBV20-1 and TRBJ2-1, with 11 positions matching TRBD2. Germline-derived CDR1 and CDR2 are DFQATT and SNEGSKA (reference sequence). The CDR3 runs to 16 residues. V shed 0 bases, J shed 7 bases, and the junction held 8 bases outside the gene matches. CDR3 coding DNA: TGCAGTGCTAGAGACCGGCAGGGACTAGCGGTAAATGAGCAGTTCTTC. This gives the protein CSARDRQGLAVNEQFF.

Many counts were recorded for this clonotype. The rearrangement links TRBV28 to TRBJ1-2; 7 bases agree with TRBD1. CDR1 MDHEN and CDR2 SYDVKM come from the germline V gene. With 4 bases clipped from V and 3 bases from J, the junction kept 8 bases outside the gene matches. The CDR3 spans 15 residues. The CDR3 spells CASSYRDRIYYGYTF. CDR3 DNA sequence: TGTGCCAGCAGTTACCGGGACAGAATCTACTATGGCTACACCTTC.